This TCR beta chain was identified in a study of blood T cell repertoires in COVID-19. Across the study: The origin of the acute and convalescent COVID-19 samples was the United States, Italy and Spain.

This clone was observed a single time. CDR3 length: 14 amino acids. Germline lookup yields CDR1 SQVTM and CDR2 ANQGSEA. V was pared by 2 bases and J by 5 bases, with 5 bases of the junction left unmatched. The authors' processing: The authors estimated nucleated cell counts from reference gene primer amplification. Sequencing was performed with immunoSEQ multiplex PCR; in TCRdb, only in-frame clones are kept and a portion is missing. V, J and clone size reflect that table, while D and trimming were determined from the DNA. The data contain around 190,000 clones, 80% to 90% of them singletons. Input material: peripheral blood. The rearrangement uses TRBV29-1 and TRBJ2-3, with 9 bases lining up with TRBD2. The sequence derives from a man aged 65-85 years with active or convalescent COVID-19. The CDR3 region has the DNA TGCAGCGTTGAAATAGCGGGAGCCGGAGATACGCAGTATTTT. Translating it yields CSVEIAGAGDTQYF.